Following are 3 T cell receptor beta chains from one sample sequenced in a study of blood T cell repertoires in COVID-19. The repertoire was sequenced with immunoSEQ multiplex PCR; TCRdb's copy has only in-frame clones and lacks some. The sample comprises some 130,000 clones, 80% to 90% of which are singletons, and under 3% rests with the top ten. The specimen sequenced was peripheral blood. The receptors here all came from a man aged 50 or older with active COVID-19.

As concerns this clone: Its ends do not fully match the called genes, so a read error is possible. V and J are TRBV7-9 and TRBJ1-2, with TRBD1 as a possible D gene (5 bases). The germline V gene encodes CDR1 SEHNR and CDR2 FQNEAQ (reference sequence). This CDR3 region has 12 residues. The CDR3 loop reads CASRAPTGAAPF. CDR3 DNA sequence: TGTGCCAGCAGAGCTCCGACTGGGGCGGCTCCCTTC. Full variable domain (outside the CDR3, taken from reference TRBV7-9 and TRBJ1-2): DTGVSQNPRHKITKRGQNVTFRCDPISEHNRLYWYRQTLGQGPEFLTYFQNEAQLEKSRLLSDRFSAERPKGSFSTLEIQRTEQGDSAMYLCASRAPTGAAPFGSGTRLTVV.

This clone has a single count. The CDR3 nucleotides read TGTGCCAGTACTCCACAGGGTCAGTCCGGGGAGCTGTTTTTT. Its protein is CASTPQGQSGELFF. The V and J genes are TRBV19 and TRBJ2-2; a weak D match, TRBD1 (6 bases). This CDR3 is 14 amino acids long. Trimming pared 7 bases from V and 6 bases from J, leaving 15 bases between. Per the germline V gene, CDR1 is LNHDA and CDR2 is SQIVND (reference sequence).

The chain couples TRBV5-4 to TRBJ2-7; 11 nucleotides line up with TRBD2. This CDR3 is built from 16 residues. Germline trimming cut 4 bases from V and 3 bases from J; bases unmatched to any gene: 9. CDR1 is SGHNT, CDR2 YYREEE, per germline (reference sequence). DNA for the CDR3: TGTGCCAGCAGCCACATGGGCCTAGCGGGGGGCTACGAGCAGTACTTC. Its translation is CASSHMGLAGGYEQYF.